This T cell receptor (beta chain) was found in a study of blood T cell repertoires in COVID-19. Study-wide context: Acute-phase and convalescent COVID-19 samples originated in the United States, Italy and Spain.

As handled by the study authors: The authors estimated nucleated cell counts from reference gene primer amplification. Repertoires were generated with immunoSEQ multiplex PCR, while TCRdb's copy carries only in-frame clones and drops some. The DNA gave D and trimming, while V, J and clone size come from that table. The data contain roughly 360,000 clones, roughly four fifths of them singletons. Germline CDR1 is LGHDT and CDR2 is YNNKEL (reference sequence). V was cut by 1 base and J by 4 bases, with 4 bases left in between. The CDR3 covers 12 residues. This clone occurred a few times. The sequencing input was PBMCs or T cells enriched from blood (not recorded which). The rearrangement uses TRBV3-1 (or the pseudogene TRBV3-2) and TRBJ2-5; D remains unclear. The source is a woman in her forties or fifties who had recovered from COVID-19. The CDR3 DNA reads as TGTGCCAGCAGCCAAGTGAGAGAGACCCAGTACTTC. This encodes CASSQVRETQYF.